The clone carrying this T cell receptor (beta chain) was seen a single time. Antigen: not known. Sequenced by immunoSEQ multiplex PCR; TCRdb stores in-frame clones only, minus some. The sample has 350,000 to 600,000 clones; 80% to 90% are singletons. This CDR3 region has 15 residues. Germline V lookup: CDR1 SGHAT, CDR2 FQNNGV. V dropped 5 bases and J dropped 2 bases, with 15 bases sitting between them. These data belong to a study of Ad26.COV2.S vaccination and SARS-CoV-2 variants. As for the study in general: Administration of Ad26.COV2.S was intramuscular, either once or twice 56 days apart.

Treatment defined: over 15 received Ad26.COV2.S at low or high dose, single or two shots; about 5 received placebo; per-sample allocation not given. Specimen acquisition occurred on day 63 following the initial vaccine or placebo injection. The donor was a Boston adult aged 18-55 years. The administered vaccine (an Ad26 vector) expressed Wuhan-strain SARS-CoV-2 spike. Study-wide points: Placebo and vaccine recipients had non-spike TCR breadth that was similar.

This TCR was recovered from a person aged 18-60 years who received the Ad26.COV2.S COVID-19 vaccine or a placebo. The chain recombines TRBV11-2 with TRBJ1-2; no clear D. Sequenced here: peripheral blood, sampled in a trial of Ad26.COV2.S vaccine versus placebo. Here the CDR3 reads CASSPEAGSNYGYTF. DNA of the CDR3: TGTGCCAGCAGCCCCGAGGCGGGGAGCAACTATGGCTACACCTTC.